The clone carrying this TCR beta chain was detected a few times. Germline V CDR1 and CDR2: SGHRS, YFSETQ. V was clipped by 0 bases and J by 2 bases, with 11 bases between them. The CDR3 covers 15 residues. MiXCR, run by TCRdb on the RT-PCR reads, gives a single entry per CDR3 protein. The repertoire holds about 540,000 distinct CDR3 sequences, with roughly 23% as singletons. This record comes from a study of response to subunit inactivated influenza vaccine. The sample also formed part of further work on T cells expressing NK-cell markers. That study reports: What made the TCR beta cDNA was 5'RACE template switching with UMIs. With an anti-gamma-delta TCR antibody, sorting in several experiments was kept to alpha-beta TCR T cells.

This TCR came from a man aged 50 or older who received an inactivated influenza vaccine. The sequencing here drew on CD4+ T cells sorted from PBMCs, taken about 12 days after vaccination. The chain links TRBV5-1 to TRBJ2-5; D not certain. The CDR3 DNA is TGCGCCAGCAGCTTGGCCGGAACCAAACAAGAGACCCAGTACTTC. It specifies CASSLAGTKQETQYF.